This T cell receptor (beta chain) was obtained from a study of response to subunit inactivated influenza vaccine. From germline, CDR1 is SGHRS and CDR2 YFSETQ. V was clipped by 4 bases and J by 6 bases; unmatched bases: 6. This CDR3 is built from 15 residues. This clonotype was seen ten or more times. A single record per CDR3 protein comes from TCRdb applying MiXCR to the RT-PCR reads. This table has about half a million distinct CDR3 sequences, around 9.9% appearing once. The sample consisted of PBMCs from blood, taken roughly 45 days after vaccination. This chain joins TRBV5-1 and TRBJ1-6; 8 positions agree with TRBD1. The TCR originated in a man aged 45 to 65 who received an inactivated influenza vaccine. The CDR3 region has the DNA TGCGCCAGCAGCACACAGGGGGGATTTAATTCACCCCTCCACTTT. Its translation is CASSTQGGFNSPLHF.